This T cell receptor beta chain is from a study of Ad26.COV2.S vaccination and SARS-CoV-2 variants. Study findings and constraints: Placebo recipients and vaccine recipients were similar in non-spike TCR breadth. Substantial response breadth was reportedly seen for spike-specific CD8+ and CD4+ T cells after vaccination. The placebo group had lower spike-specific TCR breadth than the vaccine recipients did.

Repertoires were generated with immunoSEQ multiplex PCR, while TCRdb's copy carries only in-frame clones and drops some. Of under 150,000 clones in the sample, approximately 90% were seen once. Germline CDR1 is MGHDK and CDR2 is SYGVNS. V lost 5 bases to trimming and J lost 4 bases, with 13 bases between them. The CDR3 loop spans 14 amino acids. Turning to this clone: What it binds is unknown.

This TCR was sampled from a human donor who had recovered from COVID-19. J is TRBJ2-3 and V is TRBV25-1, with D maybe TRBD2 (5 bases). Sequenced here: peripheral blood, sampled after recovery from COVID-19. CDR3 sequence (DNA): TGTGCCAGCAGTCCTGGACTTCCCTCAGATACGCAGTATTTT. Protein product: CASSPGLPSDTQYF.